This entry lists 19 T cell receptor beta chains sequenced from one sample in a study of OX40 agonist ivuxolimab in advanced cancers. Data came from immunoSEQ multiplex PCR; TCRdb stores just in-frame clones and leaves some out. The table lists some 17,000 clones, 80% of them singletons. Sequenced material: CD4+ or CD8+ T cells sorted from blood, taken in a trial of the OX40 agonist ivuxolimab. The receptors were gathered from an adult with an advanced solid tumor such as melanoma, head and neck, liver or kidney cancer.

CDR3 in amino acids: CASSLWGTGASTDTQYF. CDR3 bases: TGTGCCAGCAGTTTATGGGGGACAGGGGCGAGCACAGATACGCAGTATTTT. This chain joins TRBV27 and TRBJ2-3; TRBD1 matches 10 bases. The CDR3 totals 17 residues. J lost 0 bases, V lost 1 base, and 4 bases had no gene match. Germline V gives CDR1 MNHEY, CDR2 SMNVEV (reference sequence).

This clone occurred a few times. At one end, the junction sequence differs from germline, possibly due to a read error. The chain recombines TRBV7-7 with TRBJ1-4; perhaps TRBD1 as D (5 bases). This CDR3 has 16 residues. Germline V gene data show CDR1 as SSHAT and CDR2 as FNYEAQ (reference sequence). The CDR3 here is CASSWRGEGLNEKLFF. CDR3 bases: TGTGCTAGCAGCTGGAGAGGGGAAGGACTTAATGAAAAACTGTTTTTT.

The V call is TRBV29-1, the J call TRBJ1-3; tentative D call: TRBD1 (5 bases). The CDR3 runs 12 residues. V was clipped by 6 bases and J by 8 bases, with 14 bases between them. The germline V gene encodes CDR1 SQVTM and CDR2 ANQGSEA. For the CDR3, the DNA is TGCAGCGTGGACATTCCCGGGGACACCATATATTTT. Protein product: CSVDIPGDTIYF.

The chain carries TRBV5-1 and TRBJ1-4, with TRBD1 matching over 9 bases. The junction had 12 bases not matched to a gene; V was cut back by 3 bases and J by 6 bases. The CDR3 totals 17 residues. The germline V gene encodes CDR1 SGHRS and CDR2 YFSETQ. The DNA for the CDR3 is TGCGCCAGCAGCTCCGTCACAGGGGGCGCGAATGATGAAAAACTGTTTTTT. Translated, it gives CASSSVTGGANDEKLFF.

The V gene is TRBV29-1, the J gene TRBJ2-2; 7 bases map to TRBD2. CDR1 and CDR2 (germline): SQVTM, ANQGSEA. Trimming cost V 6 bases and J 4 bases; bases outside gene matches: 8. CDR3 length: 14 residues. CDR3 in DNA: TGCAGCGTCGGGGGAGGGGTAGGCACCGGGGAGCTGTTTTTT. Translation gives CSVGGGVGTGELFF.

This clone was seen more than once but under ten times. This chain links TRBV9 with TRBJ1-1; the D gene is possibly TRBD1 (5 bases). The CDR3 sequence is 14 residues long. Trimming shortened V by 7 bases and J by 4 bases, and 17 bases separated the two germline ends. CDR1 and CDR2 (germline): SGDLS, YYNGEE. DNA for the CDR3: TGTGCCAGCCGTCGGGGAACGGGGGGCACTGAAGCTTTCTTT. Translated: CASRRGTGGTEAFF.

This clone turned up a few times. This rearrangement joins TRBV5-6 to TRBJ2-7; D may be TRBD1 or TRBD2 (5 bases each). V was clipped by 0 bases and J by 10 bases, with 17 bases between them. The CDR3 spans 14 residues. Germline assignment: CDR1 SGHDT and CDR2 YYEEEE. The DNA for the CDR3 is TGTGCCAGCAGCTTGGCCGCGACACACCGGGGCCAGTACTTC. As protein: CASSLAATHRGQYF.

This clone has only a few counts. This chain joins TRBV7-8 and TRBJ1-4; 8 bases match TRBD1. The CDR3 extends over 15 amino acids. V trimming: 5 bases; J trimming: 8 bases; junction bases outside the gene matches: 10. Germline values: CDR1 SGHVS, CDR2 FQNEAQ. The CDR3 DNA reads TGTGCCAGCAGCCCGGGCGTGGGGACAGGCGAAAAACTGTTTTTT. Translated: CASSPGVGTGEKLFF. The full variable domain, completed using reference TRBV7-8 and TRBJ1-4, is GAGVSQSPRYKVAKRGQDVALRCDPISGHVSLFWYQQALGQGPEFLTYFQNEAQLDKSGLPSDRFFAERPEGSVSTLKIQRTQQEDSAVYLCASSPGVGTGEKLFFGSGTQLSVL.

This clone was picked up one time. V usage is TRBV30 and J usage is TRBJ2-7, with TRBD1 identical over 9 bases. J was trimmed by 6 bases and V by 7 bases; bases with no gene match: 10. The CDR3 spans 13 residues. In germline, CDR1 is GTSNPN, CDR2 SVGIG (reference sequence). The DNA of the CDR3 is TGTGCCTTAACCGGGACAGGGTCGGGCGAGCAGTACTTC. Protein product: CALTGTGSGEQYF.

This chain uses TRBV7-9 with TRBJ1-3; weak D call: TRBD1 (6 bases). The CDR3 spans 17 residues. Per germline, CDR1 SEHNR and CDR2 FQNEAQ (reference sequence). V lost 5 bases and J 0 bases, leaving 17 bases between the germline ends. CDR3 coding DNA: TGTGCCAGCAGCCCCCCACTACAGGGCTTCTCTGGAAACACCATATATTTT. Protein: CASSPPLQGFSGNTIYF.

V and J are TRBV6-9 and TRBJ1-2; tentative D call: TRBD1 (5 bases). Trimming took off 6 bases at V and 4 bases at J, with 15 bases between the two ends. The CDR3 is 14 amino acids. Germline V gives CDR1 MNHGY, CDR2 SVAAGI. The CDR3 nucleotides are TGTGCCAGCAGCTGGACCCCAGGGCCCTATGGCTACACCTTC. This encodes CASSWTPGPYGYTF.

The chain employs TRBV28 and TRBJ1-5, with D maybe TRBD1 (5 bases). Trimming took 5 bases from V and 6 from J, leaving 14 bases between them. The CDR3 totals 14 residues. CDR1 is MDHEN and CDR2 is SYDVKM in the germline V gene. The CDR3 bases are TGTGCCAGCAGTCCGGCGGCAGGGCTTCAGCCCCAGCATTTT. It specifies CASSPAAGLQPQHF.

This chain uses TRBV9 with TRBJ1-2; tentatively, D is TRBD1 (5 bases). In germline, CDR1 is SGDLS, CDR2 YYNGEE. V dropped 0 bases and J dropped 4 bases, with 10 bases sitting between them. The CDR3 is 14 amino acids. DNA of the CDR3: TGTGCCAGCAGCGTAGGGGGGGAAGGCTATGGCTACACCTTC. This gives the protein CASSVGGEGYGYTF.

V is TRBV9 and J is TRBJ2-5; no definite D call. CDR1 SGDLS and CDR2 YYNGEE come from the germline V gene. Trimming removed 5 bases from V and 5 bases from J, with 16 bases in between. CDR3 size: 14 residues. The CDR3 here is CASSSSDTKETQYF. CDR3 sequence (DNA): TGTGCCAGCAGTTCCTCCGACACCAAGGAGACCCAGTACTTC.

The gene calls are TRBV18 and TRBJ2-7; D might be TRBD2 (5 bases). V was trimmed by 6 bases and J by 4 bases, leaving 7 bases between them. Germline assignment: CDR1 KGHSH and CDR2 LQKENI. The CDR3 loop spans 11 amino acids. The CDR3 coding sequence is TGTGCCAGCTCCGCGGGTTACGAGCAGTACTTC. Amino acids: CASSAGYEQYF.

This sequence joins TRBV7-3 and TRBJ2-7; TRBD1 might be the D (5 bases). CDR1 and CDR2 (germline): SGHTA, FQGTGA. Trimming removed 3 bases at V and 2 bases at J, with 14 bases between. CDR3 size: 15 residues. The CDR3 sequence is CASSLDAGAAYEQYF. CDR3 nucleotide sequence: TGTGCCAGCAGCTTGGATGCTGGGGCGGCCTACGAGCAGTACTTC.

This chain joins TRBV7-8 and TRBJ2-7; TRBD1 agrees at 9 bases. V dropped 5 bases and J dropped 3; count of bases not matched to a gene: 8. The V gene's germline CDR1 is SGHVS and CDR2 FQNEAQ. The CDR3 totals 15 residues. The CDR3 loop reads CASSDSGQGNYEQYF. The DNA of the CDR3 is TGTGCCAGCAGCGACTCGGGACAGGGAAACTACGAGCAGTACTTC.

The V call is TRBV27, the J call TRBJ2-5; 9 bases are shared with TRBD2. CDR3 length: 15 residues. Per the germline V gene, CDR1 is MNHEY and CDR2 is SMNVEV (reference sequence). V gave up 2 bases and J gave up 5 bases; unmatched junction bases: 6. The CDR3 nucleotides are TGTGCCAGCAGTTTAGGAGCGGGAGGAGGCGAGACCCAGTACTTC. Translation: CASSLGAGGGETQYF.

Here the CDR3 reads CASSLSSASGSSNEQFF. In DNA, the CDR3 is TGTGCCAGCAGTTTAAGCTCCGCTAGCGGGAGCTCCAATGAGCAGTTCTTC. J is TRBJ2-1 and V is TRBV27, with 10 bases that match TRBD2. CDR1 and CDR2 from the germline V gene are MNHEY and SMNVEV (reference sequence). V shed 2 bases, J shed 6 bases, and the junction held 10 bases outside the gene matches. CDR3 length: 17 residues.